The 13 T cell receptor beta chains below all came from one sample that was sequenced in a study of T cell responses to AZD1222 COVID-19 vaccine. Profiling relied on immunoSEQ multiplex PCR, and the TCRdb table lists in-frame clones only, not all of them. The table lists over 200,000 clones, around 94% of them singletons. Here the sequenced sample was peripheral blood, taken 28 days after the second dose of the MenACWY control vaccine. Receptors were obtained from an adult who received the MenACWY meningococcal vaccine as a control.

J is TRBJ2-5 and V is TRBV30; tentatively, D is TRBD2 (6 bases). The CDR3 length is 14 residues. CDR1 GTSNPN and CDR2 SVGIG come from the germline V gene (reference sequence). V was shortened by 4 bases and J by 5 bases, with 17 bases between the two germline ends. As DNA, the CDR3 is TGTGCCTGGACCGGGGGAGTTCGGATGGAGACCCAGTACTTC. Amino acids: CAWTGGVRMETQYF.

The chain joins TRBV28 to TRBJ2-1, with D perhaps TRBD2 (7 bases). The V gene's germline CDR1 is MDHEN and CDR2 SYDVKM. V was shortened by 5 bases and J by 10 bases, with 21 bases between the two germline ends. The CDR3 covers 15 residues. CDR3 coding DNA: TGTGCCAGCAGTAGCAGGGGCGGGAGCAGGTACGAGCAGTTCTTC. As protein: CASSSRGGSRYEQFF.

The chain carries TRBV28 and TRBJ2-3; D gene uncertain. V was cut by 8 bases and J by 5 bases, with 11 bases left in between. The CDR3 has 12 amino acids. Germline V gene lookup returns CDR1 MDHEN and CDR2 SYDVKM. CDR3 loop: CASGISGDTQYF. The CDR3 DNA is TGTGCCAGCGGTATAAGTGGAGATACGCAGTATTTT.

The chain recombines TRBV25-1 with TRBJ2-1; weak D call: TRBD2 (5 bases). CDR3 length equals 13 residues. CDR1 and CDR2 from the germline V gene are MGHDK and SYGVNS. Trimming took off 4 bases at V and 3 bases at J, with 7 bases between the two ends. The CDR3 sequence: CASSGSVYNEQFF. The CDR3 DNA reads as TGTGCCAGCAGTGGTAGCGTCTACAATGAGCAGTTCTTC.

This chain links TRBV9 with TRBJ1-2; TRBD1 might be the D (5 bases). Germline V gene sequence: CDR1 SGDLS, CDR2 YYNGEE. V was pared by 5 bases and J by 5 bases, with 16 bases between. CDR3 length: 14 residues. The DNA of the CDR3 is TGTGCCAGCAGGGATTCCGGGGGGTTTTATGGCTACACCTTC. Translation: CASRDSGGFYGYTF.

The chain employs TRBV5-4 and TRBJ2-3; a possible D gene is TRBD2 (5 bases). The V and J ends lost 1 base and 5 bases respectively, with 11 bases between them. CDR1 and CDR2 (germline): SGHNT, YYREEE (reference sequence). This CDR3 has 14 residues. The CDR3 region has the DNA TGTGCCAGCAGCTTGTCCGGGGTAGGAGATACGCAGTATTTT. The encoded protein is CASSLSGVGDTQYF.

The rearrangement joins TRBV28 to TRBJ2-3, with D maybe TRBD1 (6 bases). V gave up 2 bases and J gave up 9 bases, with 24 bases separating them. The germline CDR1 and CDR2 sequences are MDHEN and SYDVKM. CDR3 length: 17 residues. CDR3 sequence: CASSLLANDKGVGTQYF. CDR3 DNA sequence: TGTGCCAGCAGTTTACTAGCAAACGACAAGGGGGTGGGCACGCAGTATTTT. The whole variable domain, remainder taken from reference TRBV28 and TRBJ2-3, is DVKVTQSSRYLVKRTGEKVFLECVQDMDHENMFWYRQDPGLGLRLIYFSYDVKMKEKGDIPEGYSVSREKKERFSLILESASTNQTSMYLCASSLLANDKGVGTQYFGPGTRLTVL.

This rearrangement joins TRBV28 to TRBJ1-5, with TRBD1 identical over 8 bases. After removal of 7 bases from V and 3 bases from J, the junction contained 11 bases not matched to a gene. CDR1 is MDHEN and CDR2 is SYDVKM in the germline V gene. There are 16 residues in the CDR3. The DNA for the CDR3 is TGTGCCAGCACCCCCCCCCGGGACAGGTTCAATCAGCCCCAGCATTTT. Encoded protein: CASTPPRDRFNQPQHF.

The rearrangement links TRBV9 to TRBJ1-2; D ambiguous. Germline CDR1 is SGDLS and CDR2 is YYNGEE. The CDR3 spans 15 residues. Deletions cut 0 bases from V and 6 bases from J, with 15 bases between. Here the CDR3 DNA reads TGTGCCAGCAGCGTAGGGTTGGCTACCGGTGATGGCTACACCTTC. Amino acid sequence: CASSVGLATGDGYTF.

The V and J genes are TRBV19 and TRBJ1-5; a possible D gene is TRBD1 (5 bases). CDR1 and CDR2 from the germline V gene are LNHDA and SQIVND (reference sequence). Between the trimmed V and J ends, which lost 7 bases and 0 bases, there was a span of 16 bases. CDR3 length: 16 residues. This chain's CDR3 is CASKKGIPYSNQPQHF. The CDR3 nucleotides are TGTGCCAGTAAGAAGGGGATCCCGTATAGCAATCAGCCCCAGCATTTT.

The rearrangement joins TRBV19 to TRBJ2-3; 7 bases fit TRBD1. With 3 bases clipped from V and 3 bases from J, the junction kept 9 bases outside the gene matches. The CDR3 is 16 amino acids. CDR1 is LNHDA and CDR2 is SQIVND in the germline V gene (reference sequence). For the CDR3, the DNA is TGTGCCAGTAGTATCCCCAGGGGGACCGGAACAGATACGCAGTATTTT. Its protein is CASSIPRGTGTDTQYF.

This clone was seen only once. The rearrangement joins TRBV4-1 to TRBJ2-2; a possible D gene is TRBD2 (6 bases). Germline V CDR1 and CDR2: MGHRA, YSYEKL. The CDR3 extends over 16 amino acids. Trimming took off 1 base at V and 0 bases at J, with 9 bases between the two ends. CDR3 protein: CASSQVGGANTGELFF. Written as DNA, the CDR3 is TGCGCCAGCAGCCAAGTAGGCGGGGCGAACACCGGGGAGCTGTTTTTT.

The V call is TRBV28, the J call TRBJ1-5; D might be TRBD1 (5 bases). The CDR3 is 16 residues long. The germline V gene has CDR1 MDHEN and CDR2 SYDVKM. With 5 bases removed from V and 0 bases from J, the gap between germline ends came to 14 bases. The CDR3 loop is CASSEDQGYSNQPQHF. CDR3 DNA: TGTGCCAGCAGTGAGGATCAGGGATATAGCAATCAGCCCCAGCATTTT.